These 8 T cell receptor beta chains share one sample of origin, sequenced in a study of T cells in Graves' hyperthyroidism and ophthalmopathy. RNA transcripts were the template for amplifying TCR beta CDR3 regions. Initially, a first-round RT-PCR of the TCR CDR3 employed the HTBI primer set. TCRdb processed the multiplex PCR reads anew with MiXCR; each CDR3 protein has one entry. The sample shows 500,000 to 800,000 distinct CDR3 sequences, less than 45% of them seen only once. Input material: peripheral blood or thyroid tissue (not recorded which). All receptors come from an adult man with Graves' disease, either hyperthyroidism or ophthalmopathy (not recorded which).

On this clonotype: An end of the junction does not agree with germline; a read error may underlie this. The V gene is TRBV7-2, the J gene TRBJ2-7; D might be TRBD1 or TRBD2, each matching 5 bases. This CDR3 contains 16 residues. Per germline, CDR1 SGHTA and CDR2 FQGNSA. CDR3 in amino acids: CASSQRDGRFSYEQYF. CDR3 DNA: TGCGCCAGCAGCCAACGGGACGGACGGTTCTCCTACGAGCAGTACTTC.

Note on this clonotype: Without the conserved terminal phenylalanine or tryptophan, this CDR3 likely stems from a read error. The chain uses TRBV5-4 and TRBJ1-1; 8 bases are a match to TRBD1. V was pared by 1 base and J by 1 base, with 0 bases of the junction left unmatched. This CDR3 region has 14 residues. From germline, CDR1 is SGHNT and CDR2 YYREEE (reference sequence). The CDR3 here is CASSLTGGNTEAFL. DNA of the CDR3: TGTGCCAGCAGCTTGACAGGGGGGAACACTGAAGCTTTCCTT.

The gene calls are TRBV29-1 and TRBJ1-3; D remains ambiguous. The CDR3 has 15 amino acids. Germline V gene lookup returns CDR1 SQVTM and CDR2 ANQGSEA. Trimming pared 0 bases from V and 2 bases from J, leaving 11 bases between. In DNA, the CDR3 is TGCAGCGTTGAAGAATTCGGGCAGGCTGGAAACACCATATATTTT. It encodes CSVEEFGQAGNTIYF.

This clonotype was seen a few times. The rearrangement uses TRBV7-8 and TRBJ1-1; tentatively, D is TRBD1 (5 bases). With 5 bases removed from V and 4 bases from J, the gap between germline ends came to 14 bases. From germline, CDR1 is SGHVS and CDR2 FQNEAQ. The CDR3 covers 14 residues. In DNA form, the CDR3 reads TGTGCCAGCAGCCAGGGACCGCCGGGCACTGAAGCTTTCTTT. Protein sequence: CASSQGPPGTEAFF.

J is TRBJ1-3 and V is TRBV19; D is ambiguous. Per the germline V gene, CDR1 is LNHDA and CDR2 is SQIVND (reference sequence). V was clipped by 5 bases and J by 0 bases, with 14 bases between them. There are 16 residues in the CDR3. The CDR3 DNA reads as TGTGCCAGTAGTGTGGGAGATTCCTACTCTGGAAACACCATATATTTT. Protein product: CASSVGDSYSGNTIYF.

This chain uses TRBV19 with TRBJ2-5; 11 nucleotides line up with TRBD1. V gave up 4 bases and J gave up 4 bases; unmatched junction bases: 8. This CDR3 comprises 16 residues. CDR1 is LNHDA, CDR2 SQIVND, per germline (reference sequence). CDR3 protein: CASSKGTGGFGETQYF. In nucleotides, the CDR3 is TGTGCCAGTAGTAAAGGGACAGGGGGTTTCGGAGAGACCCAGTACTTC. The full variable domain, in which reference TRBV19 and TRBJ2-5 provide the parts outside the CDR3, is DGGITQSPKYLFRKEGQNVTLSCEQNLNHDAMYWYRQDPGQGLRLIYYSQIVNDFQKGDIAEGYSVSREKKESFPLTVTSAQKNPTAFYLCASSKGTGGFGETQYFGPGTRLLVL.

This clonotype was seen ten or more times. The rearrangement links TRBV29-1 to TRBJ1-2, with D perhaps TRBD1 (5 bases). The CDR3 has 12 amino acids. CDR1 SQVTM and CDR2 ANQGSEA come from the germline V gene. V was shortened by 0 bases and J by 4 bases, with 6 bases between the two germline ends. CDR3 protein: CSVEEGPYGYTF. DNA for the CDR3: TGCAGCGTTGAAGAGGGGCCCTATGGCTACACCTTC.

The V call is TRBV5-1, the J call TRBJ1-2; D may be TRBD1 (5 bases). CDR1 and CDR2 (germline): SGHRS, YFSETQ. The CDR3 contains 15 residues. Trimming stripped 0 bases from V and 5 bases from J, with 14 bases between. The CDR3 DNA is TGCGCCAGCAGCTTGGAGGCAGGGTCTTCGTATGGCTACACCTTC. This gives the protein CASSLEAGSSYGYTF.